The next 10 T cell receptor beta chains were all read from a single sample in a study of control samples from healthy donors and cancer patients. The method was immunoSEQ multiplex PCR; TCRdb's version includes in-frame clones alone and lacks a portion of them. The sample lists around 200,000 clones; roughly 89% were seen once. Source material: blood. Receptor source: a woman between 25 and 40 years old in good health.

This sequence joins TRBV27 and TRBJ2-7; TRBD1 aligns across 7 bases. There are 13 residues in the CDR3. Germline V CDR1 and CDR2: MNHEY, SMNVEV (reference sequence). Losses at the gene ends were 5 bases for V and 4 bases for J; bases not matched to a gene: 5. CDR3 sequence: CASSNRQGYEQYF. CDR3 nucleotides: TGTGCCAGCAGTAACCGACAGGGTTACGAGCAGTACTTC.

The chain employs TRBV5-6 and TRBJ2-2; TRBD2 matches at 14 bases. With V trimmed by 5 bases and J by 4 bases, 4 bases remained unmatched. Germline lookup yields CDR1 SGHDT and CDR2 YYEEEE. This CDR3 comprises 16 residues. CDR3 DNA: TGTGCCAGCAGGACTAGCGGGGGGGCCGGCACCGGGGAGCTGTTTTTT. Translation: CASRTSGGAGTGELFF.

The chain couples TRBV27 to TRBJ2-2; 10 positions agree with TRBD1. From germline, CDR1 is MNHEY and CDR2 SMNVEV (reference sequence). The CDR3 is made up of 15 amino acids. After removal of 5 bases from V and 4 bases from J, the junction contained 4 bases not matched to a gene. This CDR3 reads CASSARQGATGELFF. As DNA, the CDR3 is TGTGCCAGCAGTGCCCGACAGGGGGCCACCGGGGAGCTGTTTTTT.

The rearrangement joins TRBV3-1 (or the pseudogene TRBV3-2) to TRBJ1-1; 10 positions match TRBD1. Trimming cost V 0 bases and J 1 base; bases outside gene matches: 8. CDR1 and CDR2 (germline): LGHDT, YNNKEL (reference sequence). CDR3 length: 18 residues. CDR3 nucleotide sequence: TGTGCCAGCAGCCAAGATTATTCCGGGGACAGGGGGAACACTGAAGCTTTCTTT. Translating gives CASSQDYSGDRGNTEAFF.

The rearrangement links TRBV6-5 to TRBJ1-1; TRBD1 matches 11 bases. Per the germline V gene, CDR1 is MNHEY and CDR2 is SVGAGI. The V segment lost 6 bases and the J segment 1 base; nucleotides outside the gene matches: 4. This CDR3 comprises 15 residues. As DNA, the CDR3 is TGTGCCAGCAGGAGGGACAGGGGGTCGAACACTGAAGCTTTCTTT. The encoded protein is CASRRDRGSNTEAFF.

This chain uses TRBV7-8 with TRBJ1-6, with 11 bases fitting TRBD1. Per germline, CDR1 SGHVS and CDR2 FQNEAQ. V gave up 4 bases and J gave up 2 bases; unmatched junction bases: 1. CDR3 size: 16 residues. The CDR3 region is CASSWGQGAYNSPLHF. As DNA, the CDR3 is TGTGCCAGCAGCTGGGGACAGGGGGCCTATAATTCACCCCTCCACTTT. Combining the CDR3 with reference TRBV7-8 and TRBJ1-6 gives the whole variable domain GAGVSQSPRYKVAKRGQDVALRCDPISGHVSLFWYQQALGQGPEFLTYFQNEAQLDKSGLPSDRFFAERPEGSVSTLKIQRTQQEDSAVYLCASSWGQGAYNSPLHFGNGTRLTVT.

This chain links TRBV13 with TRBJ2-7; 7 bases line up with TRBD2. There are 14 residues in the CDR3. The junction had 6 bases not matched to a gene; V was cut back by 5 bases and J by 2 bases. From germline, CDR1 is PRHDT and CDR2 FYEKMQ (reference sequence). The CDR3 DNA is TGTGCCAGCAGCGGACTAGAGGTCGCCTACGAGCAGTACTTC. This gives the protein CASSGLEVAYEQYF.

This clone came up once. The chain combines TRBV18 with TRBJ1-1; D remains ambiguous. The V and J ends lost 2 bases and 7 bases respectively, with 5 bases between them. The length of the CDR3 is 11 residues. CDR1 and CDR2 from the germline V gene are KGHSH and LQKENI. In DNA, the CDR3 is TGTGCCAGCTCACCAGGCGGTGAAGCTTTCTTT. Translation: CASSPGGEAFF.

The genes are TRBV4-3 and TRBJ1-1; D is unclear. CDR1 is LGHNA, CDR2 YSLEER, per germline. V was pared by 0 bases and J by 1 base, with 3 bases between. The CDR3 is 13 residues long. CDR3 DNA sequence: TGCGCCAGCAGCCAAGAGGAGAACACTGAAGCTTTCTTT. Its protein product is CASSQEENTEAFF.

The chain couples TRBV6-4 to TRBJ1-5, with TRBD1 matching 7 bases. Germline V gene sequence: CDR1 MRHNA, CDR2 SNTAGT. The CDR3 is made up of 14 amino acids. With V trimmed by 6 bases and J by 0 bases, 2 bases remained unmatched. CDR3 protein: CASSRDSSNQPQHF. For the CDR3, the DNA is TGTGCCAGCAGCCGGGACAGTAGCAATCAGCCCCAGCATTTT.